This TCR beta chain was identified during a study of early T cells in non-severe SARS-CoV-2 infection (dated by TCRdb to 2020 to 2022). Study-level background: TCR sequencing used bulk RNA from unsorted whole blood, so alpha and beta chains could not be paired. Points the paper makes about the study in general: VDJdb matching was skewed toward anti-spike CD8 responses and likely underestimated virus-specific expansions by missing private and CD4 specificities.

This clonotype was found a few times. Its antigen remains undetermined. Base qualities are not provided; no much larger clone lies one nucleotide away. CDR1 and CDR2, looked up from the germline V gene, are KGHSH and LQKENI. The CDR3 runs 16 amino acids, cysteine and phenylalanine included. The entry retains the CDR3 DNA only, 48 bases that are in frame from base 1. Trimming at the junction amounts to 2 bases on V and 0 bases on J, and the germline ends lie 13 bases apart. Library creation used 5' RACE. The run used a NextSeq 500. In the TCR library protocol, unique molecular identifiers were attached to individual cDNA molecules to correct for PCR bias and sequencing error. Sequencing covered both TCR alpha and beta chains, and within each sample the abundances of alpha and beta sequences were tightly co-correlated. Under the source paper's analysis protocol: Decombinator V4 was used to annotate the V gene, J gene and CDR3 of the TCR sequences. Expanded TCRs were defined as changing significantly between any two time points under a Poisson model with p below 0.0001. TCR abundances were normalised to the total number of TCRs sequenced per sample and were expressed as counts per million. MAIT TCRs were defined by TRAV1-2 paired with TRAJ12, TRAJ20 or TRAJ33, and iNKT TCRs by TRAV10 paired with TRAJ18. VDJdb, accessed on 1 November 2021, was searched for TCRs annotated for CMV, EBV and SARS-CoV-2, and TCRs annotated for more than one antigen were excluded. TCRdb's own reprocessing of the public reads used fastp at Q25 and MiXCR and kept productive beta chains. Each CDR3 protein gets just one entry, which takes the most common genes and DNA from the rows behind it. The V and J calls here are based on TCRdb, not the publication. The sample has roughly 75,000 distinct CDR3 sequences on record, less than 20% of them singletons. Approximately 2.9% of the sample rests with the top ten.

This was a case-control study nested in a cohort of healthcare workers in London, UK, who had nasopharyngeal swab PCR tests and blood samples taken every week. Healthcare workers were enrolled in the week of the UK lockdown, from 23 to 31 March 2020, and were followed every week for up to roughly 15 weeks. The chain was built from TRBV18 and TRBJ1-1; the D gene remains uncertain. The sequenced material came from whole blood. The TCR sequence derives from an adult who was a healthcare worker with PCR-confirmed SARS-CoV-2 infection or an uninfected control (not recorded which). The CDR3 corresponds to CASSPEDRSMNTEAFF. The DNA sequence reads TGTGCCAGCTCACCAGAGGATAGATCCATGAACACTGAAGCTTTCTTT.